This T cell receptor beta chain was captured in a study of T cell responses to AZD1222 COVID-19 vaccine. Turning to the study itself: Both about-4-week and about-12-week second-dose recipients were combined. Study outcomes and limitations: Every sample of the repertoires postdated the peak T cell response. In a largely white British group with more females than males, clonal diversity was possibly underestimated. Elevations in Spike-specific TCR breadth and depth followed administration of two AZD1222 doses.

TCRdb's table, derived via immunoSEQ multiplex PCR, lists solely in-frame clones and lacks some. This repertoire shows under 85,000 clones, 70% to 90% found once; its top ten account for roughly a tenth. Note on this clone: No antigen is known for it.

The receptor's source is an adult in good health. The specimen comprised peripheral blood, sampled on day 0 of AZD1222 vaccination.

The CDR3 bases are TGCAGCGTTGAAAGACTAGCGGCAGAGACCCAGTACTTC. Translation: CSVERLAAETQYF. This chain connects TRBV29-1 to TRBJ2-5, with 9 bases lining up with TRBD2. The CDR3 length is 13 residues. Trimming took 2 bases from V and 4 from J; bases not matched to a gene: 2. Germline V CDR1 and CDR2: SQVTM, ANQGSEA. The variable domain in full, completed from reference TRBV29-1 and TRBJ2-5, reads SAVISQKPSRDICQRGTSLTIQCQVDSQVTMMFWYRQQPGQSLTLIATANQGSEATYESGFVIDKFPISRPNLTFSTLTVSNMSPEDSSIYLCSVERLAAETQYFGPGTRLLVL.